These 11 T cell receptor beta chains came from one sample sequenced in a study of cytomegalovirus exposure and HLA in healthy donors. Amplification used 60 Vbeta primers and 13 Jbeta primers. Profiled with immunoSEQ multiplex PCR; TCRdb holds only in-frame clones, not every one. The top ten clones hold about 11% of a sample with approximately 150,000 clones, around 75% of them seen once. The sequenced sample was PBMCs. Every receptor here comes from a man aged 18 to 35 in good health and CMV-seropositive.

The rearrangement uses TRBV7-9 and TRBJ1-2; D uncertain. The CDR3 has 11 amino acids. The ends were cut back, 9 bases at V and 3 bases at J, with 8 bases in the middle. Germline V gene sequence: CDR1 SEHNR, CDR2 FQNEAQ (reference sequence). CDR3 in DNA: TGTGCCAGACTATTCCACTATGGCTACACCTTC. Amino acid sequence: CARLFHYGYTF.

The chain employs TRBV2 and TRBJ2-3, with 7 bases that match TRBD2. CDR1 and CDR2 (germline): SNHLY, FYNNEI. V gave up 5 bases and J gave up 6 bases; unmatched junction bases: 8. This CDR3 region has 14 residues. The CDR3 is CASSRAGKADTQYF. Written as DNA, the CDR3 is TGTGCCAGCAGTCGAGCGGGAAAGGCTGATACGCAGTATTTT.

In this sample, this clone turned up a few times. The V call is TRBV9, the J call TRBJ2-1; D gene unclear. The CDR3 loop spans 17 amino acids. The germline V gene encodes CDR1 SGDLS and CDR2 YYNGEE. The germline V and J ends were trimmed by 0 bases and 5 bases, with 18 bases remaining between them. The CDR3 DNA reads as TGTGCCAGCAGCGTAGATGTGACTCGGAAAATAGACAATGAGCAGTTCTTC. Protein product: CASSVDVTRKIDNEQFF.

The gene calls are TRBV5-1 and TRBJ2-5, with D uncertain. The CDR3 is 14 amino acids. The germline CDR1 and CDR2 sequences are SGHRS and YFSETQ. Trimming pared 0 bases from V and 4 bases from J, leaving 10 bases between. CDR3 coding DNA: TGCGCCAGCAGCTTGGATATTTCGAGAGAGACCCAGTACTTC. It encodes CASSLDISRETQYF.

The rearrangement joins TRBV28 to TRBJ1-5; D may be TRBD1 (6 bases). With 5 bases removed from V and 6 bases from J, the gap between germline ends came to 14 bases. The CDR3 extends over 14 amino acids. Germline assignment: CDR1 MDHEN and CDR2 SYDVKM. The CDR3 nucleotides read TGTGCCAGCAGTGTACAGGGTACTTTTCAGCCCCAGCATTTT. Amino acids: CASSVQGTFQPQHF. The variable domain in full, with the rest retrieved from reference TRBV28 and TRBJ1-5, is DVKVTQSSRYLVKRTGEKVFLECVQDMDHENMFWYRQDPGLGLRLIYFSYDVKMKEKGDIPEGYSVSREKKERFSLILESASTNQTSMYLCASSVQGTFQPQHFGDGTRLSIL.

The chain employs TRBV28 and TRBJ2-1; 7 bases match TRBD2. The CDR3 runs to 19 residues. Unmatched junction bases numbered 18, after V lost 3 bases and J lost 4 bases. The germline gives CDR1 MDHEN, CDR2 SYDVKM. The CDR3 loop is CASSFFLLLQSSGYNEQFF. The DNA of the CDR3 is TGTGCCAGCAGTTTTTTTCTCCTCCTCCAGTCTAGCGGTTACAATGAGCAGTTCTTC.

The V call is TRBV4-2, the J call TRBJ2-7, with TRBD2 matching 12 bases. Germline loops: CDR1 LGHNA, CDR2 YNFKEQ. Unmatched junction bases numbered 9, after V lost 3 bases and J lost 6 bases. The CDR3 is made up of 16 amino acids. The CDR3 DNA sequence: TGTGCCAGCAGCCAGGGTTCTAGCGGGAGGGCGGGCGAGCAGTACTTC. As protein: CASSQGSSGRAGEQYF.

Here the CDR3 DNA reads TGCAGCGTTGAATCGGGGAACTCCTACGAGCAGTACTTC. This codes for CSVESGNSYEQYF. J is TRBJ2-7 and V is TRBV29-1, with D perhaps TRBD2 (5 bases). This CDR3 is built from 13 residues. From germline, CDR1 is SQVTM and CDR2 ANQGSEA. Trimming pared 2 bases from V and 0 bases from J, leaving 8 bases between.

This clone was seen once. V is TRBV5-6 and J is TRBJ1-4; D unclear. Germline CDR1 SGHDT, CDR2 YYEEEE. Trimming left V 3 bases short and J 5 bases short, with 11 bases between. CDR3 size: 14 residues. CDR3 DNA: TGTGCCAGCAGCTGGACCGGGGAAAATGAAAAACTGTTTTTT. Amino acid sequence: CASSWTGENEKLFF.

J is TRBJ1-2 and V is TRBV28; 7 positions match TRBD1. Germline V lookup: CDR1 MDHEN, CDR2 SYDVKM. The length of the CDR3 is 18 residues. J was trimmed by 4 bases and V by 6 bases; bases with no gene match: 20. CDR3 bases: TGTGCCAGCAGCGTCCCCGGAACAGGGGTAGGTCGTGGCTATGGCTACACCTTC. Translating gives CASSVPGTGVGRGYGYTF.

The CDR3 here is CASSLRGQDIGNTIYF. For the CDR3, the DNA is TGTGCCAGCAGTTTAAGAGGACAGGACATAGGAAACACCATATATTTT. The chain has TRBV28 and TRBJ1-3; 7 bases line up with TRBD1. V was clipped by 2 bases and J by 4 bases; unmatched bases: 8. Looked up from germline, CDR1 is MDHEN and CDR2 is SYDVKM. This CDR3 region has 16 residues.